This TCR beta chain emerged from a study of blood T cell repertoires in COVID-19. Study context: Specimens from acute and convalescent COVID-19 originated in the United States, Italy and Spain. T cells, B-cell-depleted T cells, or PBMCs supplied cDNA or gDNA.

Trimming left V 2 bases short and J 0 bases short, with 11 bases between. This CDR3 has 15 amino acids. Germline CDR1 is SGHRS and CDR2 is YFSETQ. In the source study's methods: It was from reference gene primer amplification that nucleated cell counts were estimated. The protocol was immunoSEQ multiplex PCR, while the TCRdb copy is restricted to in-frame clones and leaves out a portion. The DNA gave D and trimming, while V, J and clone size come from that table. The sample carries roughly 290,000 clones, approximately 83% recorded once. Sequenced material: peripheral blood. This chain connects TRBV5-1 to TRBJ1-2; D is unresolved. The sequence was collected from a woman in her thirties who had recovered from COVID-19. The CDR3 DNA reads as TGCGCCAGCAGCTTACGGGAACCAGCTAACTATGGCTACACCTTC. Its translation: CASSLREPANYGYTF.